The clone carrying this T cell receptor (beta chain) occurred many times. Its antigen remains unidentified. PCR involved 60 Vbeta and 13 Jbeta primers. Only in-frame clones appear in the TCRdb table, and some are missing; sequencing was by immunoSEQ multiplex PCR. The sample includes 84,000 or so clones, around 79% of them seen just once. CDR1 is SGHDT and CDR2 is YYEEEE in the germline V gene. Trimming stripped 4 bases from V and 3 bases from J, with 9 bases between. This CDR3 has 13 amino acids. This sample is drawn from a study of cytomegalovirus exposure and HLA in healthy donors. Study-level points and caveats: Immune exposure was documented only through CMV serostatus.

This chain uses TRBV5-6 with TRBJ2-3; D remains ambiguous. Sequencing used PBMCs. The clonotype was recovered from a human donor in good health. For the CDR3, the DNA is TGTGCCAGCAGCCCCTATCAAACAGATACGCAGTATTTT. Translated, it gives CASSPYQTDTQYF.